Each of the 14 T cell receptor beta chains below was sequenced from the same sample in a study of shared clonotypes between healthy human individuals. Data came from immunoSEQ multiplex PCR; TCRdb stores just in-frame clones and leaves some out. This sample yields 850,000 to 1,200,000 clones, of which about 75% are seen a single time; approximately 1.5% belongs to the top ten. The specimen sequenced was memory CD4+ T cells sorted from blood. The subset here: CD45RA-negative fraction. Receptor source: a man aged 18 to 30 in good health.

V is TRBV5-1 and J is TRBJ2-2; TRBD1 matches 8 bases. V lost 5 bases, J lost 2 bases, and 11 bases stayed unmatched. Germline V gene sequence: CDR1 SGHRS, CDR2 YFSETQ. This CDR3 region has 17 residues. The CDR3 is CASRDRALTINTGELFF. The CDR3 region has the DNA TGCGCCAGCAGGGACAGGGCCCTAACCATAAACACCGGGGAGCTGTTTTTT.

This clone was seen a single time. This chain uses TRBV18 with TRBJ1-2; D remains ambiguous. CDR1 and CDR2 (germline): KGHSH, LQKENI. This CDR3 contains 13 residues. Trimming removed 4 bases at V and 7 bases at J, with 13 bases between. The CDR3 loop is CASSQREEGGYTF. CDR3 nucleotides: TGTGCCAGCTCACAACGGGAGGAGGGTGGCTACACCTTC.

The chain uses TRBV11-2 and TRBJ2-3; TRBD2 aligns across 11 bases. The length of the CDR3 is 15 residues. V lost 0 bases to trimming and J lost 7 bases; unmatched junction nucleotides: 3. The germline V gene encodes CDR1 SGHAT and CDR2 FQNNGV. The CDR3 loop reads CASSLELAGGYTQYF. CDR3 sequence (DNA): TGTGCCAGCAGCTTAGAGCTAGCGGGAGGATATACGCAGTATTTT. The whole variable domain, filled in from reference TRBV11-2 and TRBJ2-3, reads EAGVAQSPRYKIIEKRQSVAFWCNPISGHATLYWYQQILGQGPKLLIQFQNNGVVDDSQLPKDRFSAERLKGVDSTLKIQPAKLEDSAVYLCASSLELAGGYTQYFGPGTRLTVL.

This clone has just a few counts. The chain couples TRBV6-1 to TRBJ1-5, with 8 bases that match TRBD1. Germline V lookup: CDR1 MNHNS, CDR2 SASEGT. This CDR3 region has 13 residues. This CDR3 is CAIGQGGRQPQHF. In DNA, the CDR3 is TGTGCTATTGGACAGGGAGGACGTCAGCCCCAGCATTTT.

This chain connects TRBV5-1 to TRBJ2-7, with TRBD1 matching over 11 bases. The CDR3 sequence is 14 residues long. Losses at the gene ends were 4 bases for V and 5 bases for J; bases not matched to a gene: 5. From germline, CDR1 is SGHRS and CDR2 YFSETQ. CDR3 amino acids: CASSQWTGGDEQYF. In DNA form, the CDR3 reads TGCGCCAGCAGCCAGTGGACAGGGGGCGACGAGCAGTACTTC.

V gene TRBV5-5 combines with J gene TRBJ2-5, with 8 bases lining up with TRBD1. Trimming cost V 0 bases and J 3 bases; bases outside gene matches: 4. CDR1 and CDR2 (germline): SGHKS, YYEKEE (reference sequence). The CDR3 extends over 15 amino acids. The CDR3 is CASSLVTGGKETQYF. CDR3 in DNA: TGTGCCAGCAGCTTGGTAACAGGGGGTAAAGAGACCCAGTACTTC.

This CDR3 is CASSSTPGVQPQHF. The DNA for the CDR3 is TGTGCCAGCAGCTCGACCCCAGGGGTCCAGCCCCAGCATTTT. This rearrangement joins TRBV7-2 to TRBJ1-5, with D perhaps matching TRBD1 (6 bases). The CDR3 consists of 14 residues. Germline V gives CDR1 SGHTA, CDR2 FQGNSA. Trimming shortened V by 4 bases and J by 7 bases, and 14 bases separated the two germline ends. Full variable domain (outside the CDR3, taken from reference TRBV7-2 and TRBJ1-5): GAGVSQSPSNKVTEKGKDVELRCDPISGHTALYWYRQSLGQGLEFLIYFQGNSAPDKSGLPSDRFSAERTGGSVSTLTIQRTQQEDSAVYLCASSSTPGVQPQHFGDGTRLSIL.

Here the CDR3 DNA reads TGCGCCAGCAGCTCGGTCGGAGGGCCGAACACTGAAGCTTTCTTT. Translation gives CASSSVGGPNTEAFF. The V and J genes are TRBV5-1 and TRBJ1-1; D remains unclear. The germline V and J ends were trimmed by 3 bases and 1 base, with 13 bases remaining between them. Looked up from germline, CDR1 is SGHRS and CDR2 is YFSETQ. The CDR3 extends over 15 amino acids.

The rearrangement links TRBV16 to TRBJ1-3, with D uncertain. V gave up 2 bases and J gave up 4 bases, with 9 bases separating them. This CDR3 region has 14 residues. CDR1 KGHSY and CDR2 FQNENV come from the germline V gene. The chain's CDR3 is CASSQNGFGNTIYF. As DNA, the CDR3 is TGTGCCAGCAGCCAAAACGGGTTCGGAAACACCATATATTTT.

The chain combines TRBV7-9 with TRBJ2-1; D ambiguous. The CDR3 extends over 15 amino acids. Per the germline V gene, CDR1 is SEHNR and CDR2 is FQNEAQ (reference sequence). V was shortened by 0 bases and J by 12 bases, with 18 bases between the two germline ends. CDR3: CASSLAHRGTMGQFF. The CDR3 nucleotides are TGTGCCAGCAGCTTAGCGCACCGAGGCACAATGGGGCAGTTCTTC.

A remark on this clone: The same CDR3 is also encoded by other DNA sequences in this sample. The chain recombines TRBV5-1 with TRBJ1-2; 8 nucleotides agree with TRBD1. The V and J ends lost 0 bases and 4 bases, in that order; junction bases with no gene match: 5. The length of the CDR3 is 15 residues. Germline V gene lookup returns CDR1 SGHRS and CDR2 YFSETQ. The CDR3 coding sequence is TGCGCCAGCAGCTTGGAGCCAGGGGGCGGCTATGGCTACACCTTC. Translation: CASSLEPGGGYGYTF.

The chain employs TRBV7-2 and TRBJ1-2; maybe TRBD1 (6 bases). The CDR3 length is 14 residues. Germline V lookup: CDR1 SGHTA, CDR2 FQGNSA. V was clipped by 4 bases and J by 4 bases, with 13 bases between them. The CDR3 nucleotides are TGTGCCAGCAGCTGGCCGGGACAAAGCTATGGCTACACCTTC. This translates into CASSWPGQSYGYTF.

This clone was seen a few times. The rearrangement uses TRBV19 and TRBJ1-1, with 10 bases aligning to TRBD1. The ends lost 9 bases at V and 0 bases at J; junction bases unmatched: 10. The length of the CDR3 is 16 residues. Germline V CDR1 and CDR2: LNHDA, SQIVND (reference sequence). The CDR3 region has the DNA TGTGCCAGCGTTCCTAAGACAGGGGGCCTGAACACTGAAGCTTTCTTT. Translation: CASVPKTGGLNTEAFF.

V gene TRBV11-2 combines with J gene TRBJ2-3; possible D gene TRBD1, 5 bases. CDR1 is SGHAT, CDR2 FQNNGV, per germline. The V gene lost 0 bases and the J gene lost 10 bases, with 5 bases spanning the gap. The CDR3 consists of 11 residues. The CDR3 protein is CASSLEGPQYF. CDR3 DNA: TGTGCCAGCAGCTTAGAGGGGCCGCAGTATTTT. Drawing the rest from reference TRBV11-2 and TRBJ2-3, the complete variable domain is EAGVAQSPRYKIIEKRQSVAFWCNPISGHATLYWYQQILGQGPKLLIQFQNNGVVDDSQLPKDRFSAERLKGVDSTLKIQPAKLEDSAVYLCASSLEGPQYFGPGTRLTVL.